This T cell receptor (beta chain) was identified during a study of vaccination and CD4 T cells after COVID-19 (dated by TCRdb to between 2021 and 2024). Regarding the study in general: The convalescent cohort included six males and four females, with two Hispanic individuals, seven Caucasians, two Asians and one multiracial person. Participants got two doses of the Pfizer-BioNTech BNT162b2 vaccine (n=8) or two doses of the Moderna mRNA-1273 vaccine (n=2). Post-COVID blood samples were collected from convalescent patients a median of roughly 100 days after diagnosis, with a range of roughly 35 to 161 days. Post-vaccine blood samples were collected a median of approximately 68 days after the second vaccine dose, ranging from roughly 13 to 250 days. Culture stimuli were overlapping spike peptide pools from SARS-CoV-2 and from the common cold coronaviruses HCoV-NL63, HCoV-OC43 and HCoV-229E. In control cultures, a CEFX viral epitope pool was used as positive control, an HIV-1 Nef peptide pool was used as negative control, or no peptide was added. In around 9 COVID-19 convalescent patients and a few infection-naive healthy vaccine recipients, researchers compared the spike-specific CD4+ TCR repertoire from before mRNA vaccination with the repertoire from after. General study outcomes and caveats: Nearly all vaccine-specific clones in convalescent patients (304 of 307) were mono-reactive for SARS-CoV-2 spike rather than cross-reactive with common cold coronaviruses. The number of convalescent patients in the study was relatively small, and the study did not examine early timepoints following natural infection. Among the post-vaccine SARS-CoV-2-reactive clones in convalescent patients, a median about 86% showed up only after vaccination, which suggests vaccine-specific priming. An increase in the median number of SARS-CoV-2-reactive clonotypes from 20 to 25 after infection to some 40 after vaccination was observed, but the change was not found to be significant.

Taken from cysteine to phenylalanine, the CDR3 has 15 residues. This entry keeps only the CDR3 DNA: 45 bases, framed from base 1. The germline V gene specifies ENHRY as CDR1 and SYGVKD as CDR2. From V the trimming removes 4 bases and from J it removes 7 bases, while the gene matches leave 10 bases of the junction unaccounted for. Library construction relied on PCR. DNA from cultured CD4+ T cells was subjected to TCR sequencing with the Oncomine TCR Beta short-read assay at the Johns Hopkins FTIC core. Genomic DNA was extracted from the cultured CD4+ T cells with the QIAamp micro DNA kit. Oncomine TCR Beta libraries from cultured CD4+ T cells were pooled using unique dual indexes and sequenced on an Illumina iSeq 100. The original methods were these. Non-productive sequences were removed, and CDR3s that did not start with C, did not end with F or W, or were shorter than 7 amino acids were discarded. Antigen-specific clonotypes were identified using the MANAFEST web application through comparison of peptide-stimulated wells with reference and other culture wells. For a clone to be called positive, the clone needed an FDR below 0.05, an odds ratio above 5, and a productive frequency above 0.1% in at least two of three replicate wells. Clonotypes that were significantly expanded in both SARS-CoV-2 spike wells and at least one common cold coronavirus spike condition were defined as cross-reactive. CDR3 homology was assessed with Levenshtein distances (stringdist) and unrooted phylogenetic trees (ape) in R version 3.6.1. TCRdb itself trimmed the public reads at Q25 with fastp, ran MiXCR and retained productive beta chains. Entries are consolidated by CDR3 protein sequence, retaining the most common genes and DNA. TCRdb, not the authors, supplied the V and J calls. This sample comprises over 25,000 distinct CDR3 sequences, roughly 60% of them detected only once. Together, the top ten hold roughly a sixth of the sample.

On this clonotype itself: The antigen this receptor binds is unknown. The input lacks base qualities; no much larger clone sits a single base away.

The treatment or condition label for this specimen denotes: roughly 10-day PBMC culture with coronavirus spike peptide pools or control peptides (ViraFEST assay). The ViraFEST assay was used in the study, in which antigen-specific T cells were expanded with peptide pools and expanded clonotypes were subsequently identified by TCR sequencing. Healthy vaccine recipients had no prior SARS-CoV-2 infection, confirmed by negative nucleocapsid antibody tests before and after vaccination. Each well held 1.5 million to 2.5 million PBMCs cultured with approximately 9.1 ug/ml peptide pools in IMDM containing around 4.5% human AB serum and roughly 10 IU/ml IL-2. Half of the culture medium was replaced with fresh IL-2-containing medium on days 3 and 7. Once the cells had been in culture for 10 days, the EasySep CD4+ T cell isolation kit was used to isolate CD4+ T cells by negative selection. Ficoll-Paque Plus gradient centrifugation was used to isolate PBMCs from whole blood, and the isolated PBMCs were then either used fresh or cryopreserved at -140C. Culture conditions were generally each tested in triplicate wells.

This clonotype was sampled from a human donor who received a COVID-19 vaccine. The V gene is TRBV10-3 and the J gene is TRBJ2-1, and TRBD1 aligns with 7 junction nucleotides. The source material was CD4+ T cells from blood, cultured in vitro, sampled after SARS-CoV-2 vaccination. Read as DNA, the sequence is TGTGCCATCAGTGTTAGGGCAGGGGGAAGGAATGAGCAGTTCTTC. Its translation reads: CAISVRAGGRNEQFF.